This TCR beta chain was identified in a study of cytomegalovirus exposure and HLA in healthy donors. Study-wide results and caveats: At a 0.05 false discovery rate, a later analysis found approximately 17,000 TCR beta sequences to be associated with HLA alleles.

This clone was detected a few times. Its antigen is not known. The CDR3 consists of 18 residues. The germline gives CDR1 LGHNA, CDR2 YNFKEQ. Trimming cost V 0 bases and J 4 bases; bases outside gene matches: 9. Primers included in the PCR were 60 Vbeta and 13 Jbeta primers. In the study's own analysis: Approximately 12 million of the roughly 77 million unique TCR beta chains counted in a later analysis were shared. Here immunoSEQ multiplex PCR was the method, and the copy in TCRdb shows in-frame clones only, minus some. D and trimming were read from the DNA, whereas the V and J calls and clone size are those reported in that table. Here the sample spans roughly 130,000 clones, about 72% being singletons.

The TCR originated in a man younger than 45 in good health and CMV-seropositive. The source material was PBMCs. This chain links TRBV4-2 with TRBJ2-2; 9 nucleotides align to TRBD2. The CDR3 loop reads CASSQDPQSGRSTGELFF. The CDR3 DNA reads as TGTGCCAGCAGCCAAGATCCCCAAAGCGGGAGGAGCACCGGGGAGCTGTTTTTT.